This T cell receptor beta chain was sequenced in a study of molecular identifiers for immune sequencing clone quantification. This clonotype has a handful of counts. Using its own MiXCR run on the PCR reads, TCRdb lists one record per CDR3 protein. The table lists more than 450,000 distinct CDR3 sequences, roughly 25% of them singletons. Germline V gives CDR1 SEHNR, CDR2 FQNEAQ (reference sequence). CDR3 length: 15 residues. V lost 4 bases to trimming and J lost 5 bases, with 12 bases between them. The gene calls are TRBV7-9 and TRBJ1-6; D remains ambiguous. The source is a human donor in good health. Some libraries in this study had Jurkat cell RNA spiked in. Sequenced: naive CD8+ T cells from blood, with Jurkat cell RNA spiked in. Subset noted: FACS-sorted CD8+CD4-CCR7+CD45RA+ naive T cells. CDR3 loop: CASSSLGVNNSPLHF. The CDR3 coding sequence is TGTGCCAGCAGCTCCCTTGGGGTTAATAATTCACCCCTCCACTTT. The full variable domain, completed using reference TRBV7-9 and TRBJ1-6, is DTGVSQNPRHKITKRGQNVTFRCDPISEHNRLYWYRQTLGQGPEFLTYFQNEAQLEKSRLLSDRFSAERPKGSFSTLEIQRTEQGDSAMYLCASSSLGVNNSPLHFGNGTRLTVT.